Listed below are T cell receptor beta chains from one sample, sequenced in a study of blood T cell repertoires in COVID-19. Some clones are missing from TCRdb's copy, which holds only in-frame ones; the method was immunoSEQ multiplex PCR. Of about 220,000 clones in the sample, more than 65% were seen once. Sequencing input: peripheral blood. Receptors originate from a woman older than 75 with acute or convalescent COVID-19. Each CDR3 is given with its conserved first and last residue. The D gene is left open where the match is weak. The size of a clone is reported for some rows only, either as once, few or many, or as a class for expanded clones.

v_call,j_call,d_call,cdr3_length,clone_size,cdr3_nt,cdr3_aa
TRBV12-3/TRBV12-4,TRBJ2-1,TRBD1,13,NA,TGTGCCAGCAGTTGGACAGGCTACAATGAGCAGTTCTTC,CASSWTGYNEQFF
TRBV5-4,TRBJ2-2,TRBD2,16,few,TGTGCCAGCAGCTTGGTACAGCGGGGTAACACCGGGGAGCTGTTTTTT,CASSLVQRGNTGELFF
TRBV5-1,TRBJ1-2,NA,17,NA,TGCGCCAGCAGCTTGGACGGGACAACCACCCGAGCCTATGGCTACACCTTC,CASSLDGTTTRAYGYTF
TRBV7-2,TRBJ2-7,NA,13,NA,TGTGCCAGCAGCTTAGGGGGGGACTACGAGCAGTACTTC,CASSLGGDYEQYF
TRBV4-1,TRBJ2-5,TRBD1,16,NA,TGCGCCAGCAGCCAAGAAACCGGACAGGGTTGGGAGACCCAGTACTTC,CASSQETGQGWETQYF
TRBV2,TRBJ1-4,NA,14,once,TGTGCCAGCAGTTCAGACAGACAGGATGAAAAACTGTTTTTT,CASSSDRQDEKLFF
TRBV9,TRBJ2-7,NA,13,NA,TGTGCCAGCAGCGTAGTGGCGGGCTACGAGCAGTACTTC,CASSVVAGYEQYF
TRBV4-2,TRBJ1-1,TRBD1,18,NA,TGTGCCAGCAGCCATCAAATGGGGGCCGGGACAGTTTTCTCGGGGGCTTTCTTT,CASSHQMGAGTVFSGAFF
TRBV11-3,TRBJ1-1,NA,14,NA,TGTGCCAGCAGCTCCCACGGGGGGGACACTGAAGCTTTCTTT,CASSSHGGDTEAFF
TRBV20-1,TRBJ1-5,TRBD1,13,NA,TGCAGTGCTAGTCGCACAGGGGTTCAGCCCCAGCATTTT,CSASRTGVQPQHF
TRBV5-4,TRBJ1-4,TRBD1,14,few,TGTGCCAGCAGCCCGGACAGGGCTCAAGAAAAACTGTTTTTT,CASSPDRAQEKLFF
TRBV7-9,TRBJ1-1,NA,12,once,TGTGCCAGCACCCCTGGGCAGGGCGGAGCTTTCTTT,CASTPGQGGAFF
TRBV6-1,TRBJ2-7,TRBD1,13,NA,TGTGCCAGCAGTGACCGGGACAGCTACGAGCAGTACTTC,CASSDRDSYEQYF
TRBV9,TRBJ1-4,NA,14,NA,TGTGCCAGCAGCGTAGGTCCCGGGTCGGAAAAACTGTTTTTT,CASSVGPGSEKLFF
TRBV3-1/TRBV3-2,TRBJ2-4,NA,14,NA,TGTGCCAGCAGCCAGCGCGGCGAGGGAAACATTCAGTACTTC,CASSQRGEGNIQYF
TRBV11-3,TRBJ2-1,NA,13,once,TGTGCCAGCAGCTCCGGACTTCACAATGAGCAGTTCTTC,CASSSGLHNEQFF
TRBV11-2,TRBJ2-3,NA,13,few,TGTGCCAGCAGCTACTCTAGGACAGATACGCAGTATTTT,CASSYSRTDTQYF
TRBV18,TRBJ1-3,TRBD1,16,NA,TGTGCCAGCTCCCCGGGGACAGGGTCCTCTGGAAACACCATATATTTT,CASSPGTGSSGNTIYF
TRBV5-4,TRBJ1-4,NA,15,NA,TGTGCCAGCAGCAAGATGGGGGGTGTATATGAAAAACTGTTTTTT,CASSKMGGVYEKLFF
TRBV30,TRBJ1-4,NA,14,NA,TGTGCCTGGAGTATCCGGAGGCGGAATGAAAAACTGTTTTTT,CAWSIRRRNEKLFF
TRBV3-1/TRBV3-2,TRBJ1-1,NA,14,NA,TGTGCCAGCAGCCAAGTTCCAGGGTTGACTGAAGCTTTCTTT,CASSQVPGLTEAFF
TRBV19,TRBJ1-5,NA,15,NA,TGTGCCAGTAGTACGGGGTATGGTAGCAATCAGCCCCAGCATTTT,CASSTGYGSNQPQHF
TRBV28,TRBJ1-2,NA,12,NA,TGTGCCAGCAGTACGACGGGCTATGGCTACACCTTC,CASSTTGYGYTF
TRBV7-2,TRBJ2-3,NA,14,NA,TGTGCCAGCAGCTACAGGGTTAAAACAGATACGCAGTATTTT,CASSYRVKTDTQYF
TRBV30,TRBJ1-1,TRBD1,16,few,TGTGCCTGGACAATACAGGGGGCGGGAGCATACACTGAAGCTTTCTTT,CAWTIQGAGAYTEAFF
TRBV18,TRBJ1-4,NA,14,NA,TGTGCCAGCTCACCGGGTAGCCCTAATGAAAAACTGTTTTTT,CASSPGSPNEKLFF
TRBV27,TRBJ1-2,NA,13,NA,TGTGCCAGCAGCCCCAGGGGTAACTATGGCTACACCTTC,CASSPRGNYGYTF
TRBV10-3,TRBJ1-2,NA,15,NA,TGTGCCATCAGTTCGGACAGAAGTACTTACTATGGCTACACCTTC,CAISSDRSTYYGYTF
TRBV19,TRBJ2-7,NA,11,NA,TGTGCCAGTAGTTTTGGGAGCGAGCAGTACTTC,CASSFGSEQYF
TRBV28,TRBJ1-2,NA,13,NA,TGTGCCAGCAGGGACAGTAGGAACTATGGCTACACCTTC,CASRDSRNYGYTF
TRBV18,TRBJ2-1,NA,16,few,TGTGCCAGCTCACCACCTGAAGCACGCGCCTACAATGAGCAGTTCTTC,CASSPPEARAYNEQFF
TRBV11-2,TRBJ1-5,TRBD1,14,NA,TGTGCCAGCAGCCTGACAGGGGATAATCAGCCCCAGCATTTT,CASSLTGDNQPQHF
TRBV7-2,TRBJ2-3,NA,16,NA,TGTGCCAGCAGCTTAGCTTCTTCGCGGGCCACAGATACGCAGTATTTT,CASSLASSRATDTQYF
TRBV15,TRBJ2-1,TRBD1,15,NA,TGTGCCACCAGCAACCCCCCGGGAGGAGGGACAGGGCGGTTCTTC,CATSNPPGGGTGRFF
TRBV7-6,TRBJ1-4,TRBD1,14,NA,TGTGCCAGCAGCTTAGGACAGGGACGGGAAAAACTGTTTTTT,CASSLGQGREKLFF
TRBV27,TRBJ1-2,NA,17,NA,TGTGCCAGCAGTTTAATAAGAGGAGGCAGGGGCGCCGGTGGCTACACCTTC,CASSLIRGGRGAGGYTF
TRBV6-1,TRBJ1-2,NA,15,NA,TGTGCCAGCAGTGAGCAAGCTGTCGTTGCAGGGGGCTACACCTTC,CASSEQAVVAGGYTF
TRBV3-1/TRBV3-2,TRBJ1-1,TRBD1,15,NA,TGTGCCAGCAGCTATGGGACAGGGCGACACACTGAAGCTTTCTTT,CASSYGTGRHTEAFF
TRBV3-1/TRBV3-2,TRBJ2-5,TRBD1,13,NA,TGTGCCAGCAGCTATACTGTCCAGGGGGCCCAGTACTTC,CASSYTVQGAQYF
TRBV11-3,TRBJ2-3,TRBD2,16,NA,TGTGCCAGCAGCTTTTCTAGCGGGGGGCCGGGAGATACGCAGTATTTT,CASSFSSGGPGDTQYF
TRBV5-1,TRBJ2-7,NA,15,NA,TGCGCCAGCAGCTTGGGCTGGGAGTCGTCCTACGAGCAGTACTTC,CASSLGWESSYEQYF
TRBV7-9,TRBJ2-5,NA,15,NA,TGTGCCAGCAACCCCGATAGGGGGTCGTGGGAGACCCAGTACTTC,CASNPDRGSWETQYF
TRBV4-3,TRBJ2-4,TRBD2,20,NA,TGCGCCAGCAGCCAAGATCGAAGGACTAGCGGGGGGGATTGGAGAAACATTCAGTACTTC,CASSQDRRTSGGDWRNIQYF
TRBV9,TRBJ2-3,TRBD2,15,NA,TGTGCCAGCAGCGTAGTGCGGGGGGGCACAGATACGCAGTATTTT,CASSVVRGGTDTQYF
TRBV3-1/TRBV3-2,TRBJ1-6,NA,17,NA,TGTGCCAGCAGCCAAGATCGTGGCAGGGGTGGGAATTCACCCCTCCACTTT,CASSQDRGRGGNSPLHF
TRBV19,TRBJ1-2,TRBD1,14,NA,TGTGCCAGTAGCCAAGACAGGGGGCGGCATGGCTACACCTTC,CASSQDRGRHGYTF
TRBV5-4,TRBJ2-2,TRBD1,15,NA,TGTGCCAGCAGGTTTGACAGGGGGAACACCGGGGAGCTGTTTTTT,CASRFDRGNTGELFF
TRBV4-2,TRBJ1-2,NA,15,NA,TGTGCCAGCACCTCAAGGTGGGGGCAAGACTATGGCTACACCTTC,CASTSRWGQDYGYTF
TRBV6-6,TRBJ1-5,NA,15,once,TGTGCCAGCAGCTCCCGACAGGCCGGGTGGCAGCCCCAGCATTTT,CASSSRQAGWQPQHF
TRBV7-8,TRBJ2-1,NA,12,NA,TGTGCCAGCAGCCTCGGGGTCCATGAGCAGTTCTTC,CASSLGVHEQFF
TRBV11-2,TRBJ2-3,NA,12,NA,TGTGCCAGCAGCTTAGGAGGTGTACCGCAGTATTTT,CASSLGGVPQYF